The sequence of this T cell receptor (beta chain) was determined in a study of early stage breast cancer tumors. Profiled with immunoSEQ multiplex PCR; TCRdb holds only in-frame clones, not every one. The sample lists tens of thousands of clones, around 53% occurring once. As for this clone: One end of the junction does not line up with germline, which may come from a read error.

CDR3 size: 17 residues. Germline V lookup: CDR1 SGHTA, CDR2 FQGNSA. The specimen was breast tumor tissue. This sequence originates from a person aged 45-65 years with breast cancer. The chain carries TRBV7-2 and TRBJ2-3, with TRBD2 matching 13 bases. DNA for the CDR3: TGTGCCAGCAGCCTAGCCGGGACTAGCGGGATCACAGATACGCAGTATTTT. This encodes CASSLAGTSGITDTQYF. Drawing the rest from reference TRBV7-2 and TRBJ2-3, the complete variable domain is GAGVSQSPSNKVTEKGKDVELRCDPISGHTALYWYRQSLGQGLEFLIYFQGNSAPDKSGLPSDRFSAERTGGSVSTLTIQRTQQEDSAVYLCASSLAGTSGITDTQYFGPGTRLTVL.